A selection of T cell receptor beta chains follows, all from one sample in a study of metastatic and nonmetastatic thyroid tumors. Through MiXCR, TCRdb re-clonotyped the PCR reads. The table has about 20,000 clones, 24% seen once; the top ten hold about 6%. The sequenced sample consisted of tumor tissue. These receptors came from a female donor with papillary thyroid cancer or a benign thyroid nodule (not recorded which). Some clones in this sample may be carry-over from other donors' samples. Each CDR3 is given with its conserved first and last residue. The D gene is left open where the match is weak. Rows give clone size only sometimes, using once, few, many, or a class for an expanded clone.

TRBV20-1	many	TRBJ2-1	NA	CSASSGPSYNEQFF	TGCAGTGCTAGTTCGGGGCCCTCCTACAATGAGCAGTTCTTC
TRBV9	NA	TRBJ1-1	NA	CASNVVGYVNTEAFF	TGTGCCAGCAACGTAGTCGGGTATGTGAACACTGAAGCTTTCTTT
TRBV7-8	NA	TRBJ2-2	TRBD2	CASSSLAGGPDTGELFF	TGTGCCAGCAGCAGCCTGGCGGGAGGGCCTGACACCGGGGAGCTGTTCTTT
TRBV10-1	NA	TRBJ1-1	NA	CASKAGLNTGAFF	TGCGCCAGCAAGGCAGGTTTGAACACTGGAGCTTTCTTT
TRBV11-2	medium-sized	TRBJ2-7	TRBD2	CASSLGGGGSSYEQYF	TGTGCCAGCAGCTTAGGGGGCGGCGGGAGCTCCTACGAGCAGTACTTC
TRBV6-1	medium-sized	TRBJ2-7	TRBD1	CASSDRTGAYEQYF	TGTGCCAGCAGTGATAGGACAGGAGCCTACGAGCAGTACTTC
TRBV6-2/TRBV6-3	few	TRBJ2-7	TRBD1	CASSTGQGIILAVYEQYF	TGTGCCAGCAGCACTGGACAGGGTATCATTTTAGCCGTATACGAGCAGTACTTC
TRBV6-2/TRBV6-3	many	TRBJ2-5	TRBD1	CASSKHFPGQGAWTQYF	TGTGCCAGCAGTAAACACTTTCCGGGACAGGGGGCATGGACCCAGTACTTC
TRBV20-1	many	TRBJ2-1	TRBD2	CSARDRRLAWFF	TGCAGTGCTAGAGATCGGAGACTAGCGTGGTTCTTC
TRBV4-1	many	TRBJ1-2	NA	CASSQDLRQGGYTF	TGCGCCAGCAGCCAAGATTTGAGGCAGGGTGGCTACACCTTC
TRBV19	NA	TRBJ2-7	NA	CASSIEGGPSYEQYF	TGTGCCAGTAGTATAGAGGGCGGGCCATCCTACGAGCAGTACTTC
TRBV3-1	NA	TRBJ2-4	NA	CASSQGEIPNIQYF	TGTGCCAGCAGCCAAGGGGAAATACCAAACATTCAGTACTTC
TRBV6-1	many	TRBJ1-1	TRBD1	CASSPGTGWNTEAFF	TGTGCCAGCAGTCCCGGGACAGGGTGGAACACTGAAGCTTTCTTT
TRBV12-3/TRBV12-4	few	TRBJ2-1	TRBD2	CAIIPSGRAGSEQFF	TGTGCCATCATCCCAAGCGGGAGGGCCGGGAGTGAGCAGTTCTTC
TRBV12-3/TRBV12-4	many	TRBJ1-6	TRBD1	CASRPHGTGDNSPLHF	TGTGCCAGCAGACCACATGGGACAGGCGATAATTCACCCCTCCACTTT
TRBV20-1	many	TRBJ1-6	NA	CSARGVTSYNSPLHF	TGCAGTGCTAGAGGGGTGACCTCCTATAATTCACCCCTCCACTTT
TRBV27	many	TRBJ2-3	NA	CASSQVYTDTQYF	TGTGCCAGCAGTCAGGTTTACACAGATACGCAGTATTTT
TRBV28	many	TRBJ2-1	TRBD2	CASSLSTMYSGRANNEQFF	TGTGCCAGCAGTTTATCCACGATGTATAGCGGGAGGGCCAATAATGAGCAGTTCTTC
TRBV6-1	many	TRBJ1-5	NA	CASSLEGSGNQPQHF	TGTGCCAGCAGCCTCGAAGGGTCGGGCAATCAGCCCCAGCATTTT
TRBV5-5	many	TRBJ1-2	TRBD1	CASSLDRVNYGYTF	TGCGCCAGCAGCTTGGACAGGGTCAACTATGGCTACACCTTC
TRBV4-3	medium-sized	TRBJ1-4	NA	CASSRGAWDEKLFF	TGCGCCAGCAGCAGAGGGGCTTGGGATGAAAAACTGTTTTTT
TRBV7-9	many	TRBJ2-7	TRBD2	CASSFGTSTTYEQYF	TGTGCCAGCAGCTTCGGGACTAGCACTACCTACGAGCAGTACTTC
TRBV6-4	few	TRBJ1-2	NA	CASSSQGFGGYTF	TGTGCCAGCAGTTCACAGGGCTTCGGTGGCTATACCTTC
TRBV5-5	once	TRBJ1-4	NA	CASNRGGRNEKLFF	TGTGCCAGCAACCGGGGGGGAAGGAATGAAAAACTGTTTTTT
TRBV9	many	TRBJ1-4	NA	CASSPNPTNEKLFF	TGTGCCAGCAGCCCCAATCCAACTAATGAAAAACTGTTTTTT
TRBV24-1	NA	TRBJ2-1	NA	CATATSLSYNEQFF	TGTGCCACTGCGACTAGTTTATCCTACAATGAGCAGTTCTTC
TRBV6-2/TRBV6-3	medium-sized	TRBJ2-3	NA	CASRRDGSSTDTQYF	TGTGCCAGCAGGAGAGACGGATCTAGCACAGATACGCAGTATTTT
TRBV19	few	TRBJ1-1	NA	CASSHTGNTESFF	TGTGCCAGTAGTCATACTGGAAACACTGAATCTTTCTTT
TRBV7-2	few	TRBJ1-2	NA	CASSFPGHGYTF	TGTGCCAGCAGCTTTCCAGGGCATGGCTACACCTTC
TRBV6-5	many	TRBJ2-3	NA	CASSYHGPKPDTQYF	TGTGCCAGCAGTTACCACGGGCCAAAACCAGATACGCAGTATTTT
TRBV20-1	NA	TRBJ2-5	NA	CSANPFGSFAFWETQYF	TGCAGTGCTAACCCCTTCGGGAGCTTCGCGTTTTGGGAGACCCAGTACTTC
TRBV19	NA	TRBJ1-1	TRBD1	CASTLDRGLTEAFF	TGTGCCAGTACCCTGGACAGGGGGCTTACTGAAGCTTTCTTT
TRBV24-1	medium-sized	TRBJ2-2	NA	CATSDWNFTGELFF	TGTGCCACCAGTGATTGGAATTTTACCGGGGAGCTGTTTTTT
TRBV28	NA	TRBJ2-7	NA	CASSTGTPGEQYF	TGTGCCAGCAGTACAGGGACCCCAGGCGAGCAGTACTTC
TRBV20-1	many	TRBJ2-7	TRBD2	CSPLLAGEREQYF	TGCAGTCCCCTGCTAGCGGGAGAGAGGGAGCAGTACTTC
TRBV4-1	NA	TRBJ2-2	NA	CASSQAETDNTGELFF	TGCGCCAGCAGCCAAGCTGAGACAGACAACACCGGGGAGCTGTTTTTT
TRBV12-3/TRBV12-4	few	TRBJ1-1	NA	CASSLQGKGGQAFF	TGTGCCAGCAGTTTACAGGGGAAGGGAGGCCAAGCTTTCTTT
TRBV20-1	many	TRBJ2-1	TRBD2	CSASSTSGFYNEQFF	TGCAGTGCCAGCTCGACTAGCGGGTTTTACAATGAGCAGTTCTTC
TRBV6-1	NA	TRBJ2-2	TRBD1	CASSAPWTGKTGELFF	TGCGCCAGCAGTGCCCCCTGGACAGGGAAGACCGGGGAGCTGTTTTTT
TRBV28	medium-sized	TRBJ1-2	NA	CASSLRSAPRDGYTF	TGTGCCAGCAGTTTGAGATCAGCCCCCCGGGATGGCTACACCTTC
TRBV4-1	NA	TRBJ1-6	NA	CASSQEAGPLNSPLHF	TGCGCCAGCAGCCAAGAAGCCGGGCCCCTTAATTCACCCCTCCACTTT
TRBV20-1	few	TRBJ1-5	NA	CSANQPQHF	TGCAGTGCTAATCAGCCCCAGCATTTT
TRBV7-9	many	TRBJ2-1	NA	CASSLDRLYNEQFF	TGTGCCAGCAGCTTAGACAGGCTCTACAATGAGCAGTTCTTC
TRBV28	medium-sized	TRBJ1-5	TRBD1	CASSRSGQYSNQPQHF	TGTGCCAGCAGCCGATCGGGACAGTATAGCAATCAGCCCCAGCATTTT
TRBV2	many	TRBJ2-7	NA	CASSSQGTSYEQYF	TGTGCCAGCAGTTCTCAGGGGACCTCCTACGAGCAGTACTTC
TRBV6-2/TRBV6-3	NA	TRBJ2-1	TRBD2	CASSYGASGSMRNEQFF	TGTGCCAGCAGTTACGGGGCTAGCGGGAGTATGAGGAATGAGCAGTTCTTC
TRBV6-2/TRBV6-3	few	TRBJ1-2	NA	CASSLAESPNYGYTF	TGTGCCAGCAGTTTGGCGGAGAGTCCCAACTATGGATACACATTC
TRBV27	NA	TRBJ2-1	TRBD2	CDSGRATHNEQFF	TGTGACAGCGGGAGGGCCACTCACAATGAGCAGTTCTTC
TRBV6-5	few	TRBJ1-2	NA	CASSLRREVEGHGGYTF	TGTGCCAGCAGTTTGCGTAGGGAGGTGGAAGGACACGGTGGCTACACCTTC
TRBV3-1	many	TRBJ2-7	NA	CASSQGWGPESEQYF	TGTGCCAGCAGCCAGGGGTGGGGGCCTGAAAGCGAGCAGTACTTC
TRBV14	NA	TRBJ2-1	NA	CASSQRPGPLQDEQFF	TGTGCCAGCAGCCAGAGACCGGGACCCCTTCAGGATGAGCAGTTCTTC